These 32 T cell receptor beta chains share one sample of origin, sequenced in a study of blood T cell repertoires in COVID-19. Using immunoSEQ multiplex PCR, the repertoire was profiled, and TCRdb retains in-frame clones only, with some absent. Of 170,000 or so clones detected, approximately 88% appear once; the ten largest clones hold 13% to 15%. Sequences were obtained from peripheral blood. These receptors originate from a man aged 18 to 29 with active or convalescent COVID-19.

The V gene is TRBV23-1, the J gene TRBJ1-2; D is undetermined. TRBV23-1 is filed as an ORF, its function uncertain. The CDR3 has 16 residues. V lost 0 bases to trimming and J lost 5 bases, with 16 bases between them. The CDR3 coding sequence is TGCGCCAGCAGTCAATCGGTAGAGAGGGCTGGATATGGCTACACCTTC. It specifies CASSQSVERAGYGYTF.

The CDR3 here is CASSQEGGGAEKLFF. CDR3 DNA: TGCGCCAGCAGCCAAGAGGGAGGAGGGGCTGAAAAACTGTTTTTT. The chain employs TRBV4-1 and TRBJ1-4, with D perhaps TRBD1 (5 bases). Germline lookup yields CDR1 MGHRA and CDR2 YSYEKL. The CDR3 is 15 residues long. V was trimmed by 0 bases and J by 7 bases, leaving 12 bases between them.

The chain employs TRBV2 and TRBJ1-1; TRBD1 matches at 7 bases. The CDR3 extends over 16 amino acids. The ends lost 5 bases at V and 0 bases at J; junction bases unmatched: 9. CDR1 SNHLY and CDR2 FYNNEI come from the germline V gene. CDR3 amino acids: CASSLRQGRMNTEAFF. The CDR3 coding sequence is TGTGCCAGCAGTTTAAGACAGGGACGGATGAACACTGAAGCTTTCTTT.

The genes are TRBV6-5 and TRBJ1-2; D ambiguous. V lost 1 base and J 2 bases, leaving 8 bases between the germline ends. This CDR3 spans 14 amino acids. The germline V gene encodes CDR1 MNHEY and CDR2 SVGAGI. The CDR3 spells CASSYYRGNYGYTF. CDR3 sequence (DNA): TGTGCCAGCAGTTACTATCGGGGAAACTATGGCTACACCTTC.

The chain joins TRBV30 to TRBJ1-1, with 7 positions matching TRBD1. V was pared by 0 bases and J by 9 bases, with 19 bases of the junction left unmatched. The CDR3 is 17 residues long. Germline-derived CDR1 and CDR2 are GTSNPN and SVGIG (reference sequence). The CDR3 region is CAWSVRQGGPSAYQAFF. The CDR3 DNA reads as TGTGCCTGGAGTGTACGCCAGGGGGGCCCGAGCGCGTATCAAGCTTTCTTT.

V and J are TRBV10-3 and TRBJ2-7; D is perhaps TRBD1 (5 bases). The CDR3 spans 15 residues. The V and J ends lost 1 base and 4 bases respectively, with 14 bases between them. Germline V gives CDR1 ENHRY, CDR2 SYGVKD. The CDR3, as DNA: TGTGCCATCAGTGAGTTGGGAACAGGCTCGTACGAGCAGTACTTC. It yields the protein CAISELGTGSYEQYF.

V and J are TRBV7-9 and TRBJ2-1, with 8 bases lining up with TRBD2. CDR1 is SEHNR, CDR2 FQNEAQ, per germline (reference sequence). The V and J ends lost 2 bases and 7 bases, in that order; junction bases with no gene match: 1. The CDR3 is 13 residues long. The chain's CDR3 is CASSLSGGNEQFF. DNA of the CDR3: TGTGCCAGCAGCTTATCGGGGGGGAATGAGCAGTTCTTC. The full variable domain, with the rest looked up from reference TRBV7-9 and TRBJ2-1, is DTGVSQNPRHKITKRGQNVTFRCDPISEHNRLYWYRQTLGQGPEFLTYFQNEAQLEKSRLLSDRFSAERPKGSFSTLEIQRTEQGDSAMYLCASSLSGGNEQFFGPGTRLTVL.

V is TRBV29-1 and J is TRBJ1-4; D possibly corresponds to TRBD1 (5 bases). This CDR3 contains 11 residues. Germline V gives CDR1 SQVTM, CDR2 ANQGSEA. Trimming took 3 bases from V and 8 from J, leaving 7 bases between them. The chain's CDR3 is CSVEWGEKLFF. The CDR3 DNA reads TGCAGCGTTGAGTGGGGCGAAAAACTGTTTTTT.

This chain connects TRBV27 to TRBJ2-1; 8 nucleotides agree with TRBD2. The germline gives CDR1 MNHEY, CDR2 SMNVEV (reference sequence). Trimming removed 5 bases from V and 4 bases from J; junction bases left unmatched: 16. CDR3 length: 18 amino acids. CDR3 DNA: TGTGCCAGCAGTCGGAAGGGTGGTAGCGGGAATGGTTACAATGAGCAGTTCTTC. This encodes CASSRKGGSGNGYNEQFF.

The CDR3 reads CSVAIGGNEKLFF. The CDR3 DNA reads as TGCAGCGTTGCAATAGGGGGTAATGAAAAACTGTTTTTT. The rearrangement uses TRBV29-1 and TRBJ1-4, with D perhaps TRBD1 (6 bases). The length of the CDR3 is 13 residues. Trimming shortened V by 4 bases and J by 4 bases, and 10 bases separated the two germline ends. The V gene's germline CDR1 is SQVTM and CDR2 ANQGSEA.

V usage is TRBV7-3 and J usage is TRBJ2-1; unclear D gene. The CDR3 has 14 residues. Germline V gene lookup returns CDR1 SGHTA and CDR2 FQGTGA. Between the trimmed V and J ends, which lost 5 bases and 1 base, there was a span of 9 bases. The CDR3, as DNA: TGTGCCAGCAGCCCCCTAGGATCCTACAATGAGCAGTTCTTC. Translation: CASSPLGSYNEQFF.

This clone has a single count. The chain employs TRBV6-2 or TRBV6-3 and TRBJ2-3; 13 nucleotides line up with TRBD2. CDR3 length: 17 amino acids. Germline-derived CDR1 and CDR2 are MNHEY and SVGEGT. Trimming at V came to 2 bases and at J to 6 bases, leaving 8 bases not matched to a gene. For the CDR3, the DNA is TGTGCCAGCAGTTACCTAGGACTAGCGGGAGTCGCGGATACGCAGTATTTT. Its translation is CASSYLGLAGVADTQYF.

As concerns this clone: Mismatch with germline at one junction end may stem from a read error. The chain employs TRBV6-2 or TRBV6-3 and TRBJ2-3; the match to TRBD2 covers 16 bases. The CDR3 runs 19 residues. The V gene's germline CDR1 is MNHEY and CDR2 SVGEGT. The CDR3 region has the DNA TGTGCCAGCAGGTACTCGGGACTAGCGGGGGGGCCCAGCACAGATACGCAGTATTTT. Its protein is CASRYSGLAGGPSTDTQYF.

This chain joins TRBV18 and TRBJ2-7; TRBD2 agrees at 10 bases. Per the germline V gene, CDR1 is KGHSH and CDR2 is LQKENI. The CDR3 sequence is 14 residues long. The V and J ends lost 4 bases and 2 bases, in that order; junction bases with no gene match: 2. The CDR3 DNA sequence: TGTGCCAGCTCACTGAGCGGGGGGGCCTACGAGCAGTACTTC. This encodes CASSLSGGAYEQYF.

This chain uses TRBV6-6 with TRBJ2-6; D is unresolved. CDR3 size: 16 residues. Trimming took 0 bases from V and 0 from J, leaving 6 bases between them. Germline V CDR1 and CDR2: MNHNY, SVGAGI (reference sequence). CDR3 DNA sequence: TGTGCCAGCAGTTACTCGCCGGGCTCTGGGGCCAACGTCCTGACTTTC. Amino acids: CASSYSPGSGANVLTF.

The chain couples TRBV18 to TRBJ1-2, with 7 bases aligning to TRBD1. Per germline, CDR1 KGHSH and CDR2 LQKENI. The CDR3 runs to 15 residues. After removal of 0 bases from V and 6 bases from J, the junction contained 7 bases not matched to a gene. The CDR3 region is CASSPPTATGHGYTF. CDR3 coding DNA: TGTGCCAGCTCACCACCCACTGCGACAGGGCATGGCTACACCTTC.

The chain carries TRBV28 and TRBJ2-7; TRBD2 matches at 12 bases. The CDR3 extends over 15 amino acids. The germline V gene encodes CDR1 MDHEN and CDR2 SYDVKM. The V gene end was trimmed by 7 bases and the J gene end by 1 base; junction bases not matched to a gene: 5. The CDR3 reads CASIRTSGASYEQYF. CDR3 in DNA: TGTGCCAGCATCAGGACTAGCGGGGCTTCCTACGAGCAGTACTTC.

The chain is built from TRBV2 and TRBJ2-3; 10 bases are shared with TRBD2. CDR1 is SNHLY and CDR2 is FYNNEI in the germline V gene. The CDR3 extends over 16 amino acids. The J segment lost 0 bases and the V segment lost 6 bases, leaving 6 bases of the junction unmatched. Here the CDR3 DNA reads TGTGCCAGCAGCCCGGGACTAGCGATAAGCACAGATACGCAGTATTTT. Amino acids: CASSPGLAISTDTQYF.

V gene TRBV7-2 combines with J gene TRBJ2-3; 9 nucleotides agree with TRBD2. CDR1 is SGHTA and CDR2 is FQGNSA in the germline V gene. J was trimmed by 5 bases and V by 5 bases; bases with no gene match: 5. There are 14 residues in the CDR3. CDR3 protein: CASSPSGIVDTQYF. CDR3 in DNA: TGTGCCAGCAGCCCTAGCGGGATTGTAGATACGCAGTATTTT. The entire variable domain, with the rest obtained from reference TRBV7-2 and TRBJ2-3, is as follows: GAGVSQSPSNKVTEKGKDVELRCDPISGHTALYWYRQSLGQGLEFLIYFQGNSAPDKSGLPSDRFSAERTGGSVSTLTIQRTQQEDSAVYLCASSPSGIVDTQYFGPGTRLTVL.

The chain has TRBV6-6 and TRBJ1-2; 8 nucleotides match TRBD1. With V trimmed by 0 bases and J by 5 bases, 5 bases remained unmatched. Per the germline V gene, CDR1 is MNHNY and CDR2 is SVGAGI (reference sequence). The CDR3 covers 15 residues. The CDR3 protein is CASSYSAGGSYGYTF. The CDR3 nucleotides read TGTGCCAGCAGTTACTCGGCAGGGGGCAGTTATGGCTACACCTTC.

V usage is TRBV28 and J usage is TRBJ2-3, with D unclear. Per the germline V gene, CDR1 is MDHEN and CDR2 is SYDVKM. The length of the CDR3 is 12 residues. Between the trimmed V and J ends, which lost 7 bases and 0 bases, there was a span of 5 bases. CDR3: CASTVSTDTQYF. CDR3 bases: TGTGCCAGCACTGTTAGCACAGATACGCAGTATTTT.

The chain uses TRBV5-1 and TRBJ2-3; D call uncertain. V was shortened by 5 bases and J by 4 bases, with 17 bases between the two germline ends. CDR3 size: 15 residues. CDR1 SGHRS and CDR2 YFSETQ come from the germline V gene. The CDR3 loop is CASSYPERAADTQYF. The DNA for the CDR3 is TGCGCCAGCAGTTACCCTGAAAGAGCCGCAGATACGCAGTATTTT.

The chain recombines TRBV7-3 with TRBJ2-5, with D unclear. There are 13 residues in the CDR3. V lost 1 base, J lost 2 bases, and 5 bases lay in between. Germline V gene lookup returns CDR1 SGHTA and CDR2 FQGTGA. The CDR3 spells CASSLNRQETQYF. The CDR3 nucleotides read TGTGCCAGCAGCTTAAACAGACAAGAGACCCAGTACTTC.

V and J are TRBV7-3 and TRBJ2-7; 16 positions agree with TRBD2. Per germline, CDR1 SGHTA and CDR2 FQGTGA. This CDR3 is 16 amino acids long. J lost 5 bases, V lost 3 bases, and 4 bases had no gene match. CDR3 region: CASSLGLAGGPDEQYF. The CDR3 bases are TGTGCCAGCAGCTTGGGACTAGCGGGAGGGCCCGACGAGCAGTACTTC.

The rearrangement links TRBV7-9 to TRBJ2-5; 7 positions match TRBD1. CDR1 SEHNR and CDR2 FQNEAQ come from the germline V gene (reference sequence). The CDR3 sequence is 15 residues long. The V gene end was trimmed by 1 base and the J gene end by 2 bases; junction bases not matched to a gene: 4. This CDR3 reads CASSLDGGQQETQYF. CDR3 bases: TGTGCCAGCAGCTTAGATGGGGGACAGCAAGAGACCCAGTACTTC.

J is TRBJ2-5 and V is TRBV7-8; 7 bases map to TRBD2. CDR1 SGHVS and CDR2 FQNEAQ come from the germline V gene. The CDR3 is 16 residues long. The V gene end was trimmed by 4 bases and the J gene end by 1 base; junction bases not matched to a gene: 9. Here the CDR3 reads CASSSRLGGFQETQYF. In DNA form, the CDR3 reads TGTGCCAGCAGCTCCAGGTTGGGGGGGTTCCAAGAGACCCAGTACTTC. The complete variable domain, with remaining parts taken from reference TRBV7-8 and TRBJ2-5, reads GAGVSQSPRYKVAKRGQDVALRCDPISGHVSLFWYQQALGQGPEFLTYFQNEAQLDKSGLPSDRFFAERPEGSVSTLKIQRTQQEDSAVYLCASSSRLGGFQETQYFGPGTRLLVL.

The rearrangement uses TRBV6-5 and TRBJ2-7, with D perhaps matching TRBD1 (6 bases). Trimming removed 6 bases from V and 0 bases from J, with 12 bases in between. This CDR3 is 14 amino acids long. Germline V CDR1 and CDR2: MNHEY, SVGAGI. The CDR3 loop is CASRGTLASYEQYF. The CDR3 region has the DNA TGTGCCAGCAGGGGGACACTCGCCTCCTACGAGCAGTACTTC.

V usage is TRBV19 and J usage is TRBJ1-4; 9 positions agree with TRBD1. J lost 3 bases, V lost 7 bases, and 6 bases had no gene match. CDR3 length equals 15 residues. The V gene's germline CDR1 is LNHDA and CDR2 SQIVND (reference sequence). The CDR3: CASTATGGPNEKLFF. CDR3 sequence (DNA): TGTGCCAGTACCGCAACAGGGGGCCCTAATGAAAAACTGTTTTTT.

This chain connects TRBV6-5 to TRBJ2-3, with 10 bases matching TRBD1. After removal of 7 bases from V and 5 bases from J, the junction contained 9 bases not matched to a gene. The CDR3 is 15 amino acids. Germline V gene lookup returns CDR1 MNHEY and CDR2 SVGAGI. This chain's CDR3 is CASTIRDRGRDTQYF. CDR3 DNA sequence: TGTGCCAGCACCATCCGGGACAGGGGACGAGATACGCAGTATTTT.

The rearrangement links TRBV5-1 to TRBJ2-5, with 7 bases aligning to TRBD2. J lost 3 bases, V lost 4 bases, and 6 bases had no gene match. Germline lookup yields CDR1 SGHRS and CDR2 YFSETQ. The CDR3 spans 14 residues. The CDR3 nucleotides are TGCGCCAGCAGCGGCGGGACTACAAAAGAGACCCAGTACTTC. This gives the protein CASSGGTTKETQYF.

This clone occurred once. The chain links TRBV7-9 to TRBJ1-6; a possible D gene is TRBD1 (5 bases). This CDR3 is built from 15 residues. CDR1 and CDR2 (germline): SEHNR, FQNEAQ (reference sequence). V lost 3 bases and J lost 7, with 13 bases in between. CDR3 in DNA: TGTGCCAGCAGCTTGCGGGACGGCAAAAATTCACCCCTCCACTTT. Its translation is CASSLRDGKNSPLHF.

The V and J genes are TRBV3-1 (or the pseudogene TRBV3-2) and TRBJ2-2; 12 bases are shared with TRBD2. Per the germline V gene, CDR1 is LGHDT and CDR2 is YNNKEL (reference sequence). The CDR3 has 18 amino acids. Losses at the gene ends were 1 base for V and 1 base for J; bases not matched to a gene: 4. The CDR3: CASSQALAGGMNTGELFF. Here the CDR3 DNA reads TGTGCCAGCAGCCAAGCTCTAGCGGGAGGGATGAACACCGGGGAGCTGTTTTTT.